The 2 T cell receptor beta chains below all came from one sample that was sequenced in a study of shared clonotypes between healthy human individuals (dated by TCRdb to the early 2020s). CD8 naive samples were obtained by positive selection for CCR7 among CD45RO-negative cells, yielding a CD45RA+CCR7+ population from which TemRA cells were excluded. Receptor libraries were prepared by the immunoSEQ multiplex PCR assay. Held by TCRdb, this immuneACCESS table contains in-frame sequences only and omits some clones. Under half of the omission traces to an unresolved V gene where checked; the cause of the rest is unknown. For this sample there are about 2 million clones; approximately 95% appear just once. Of the sample, more than 0.95% falls within the top ten clones. The sample taken for sequencing was naive CD8+ T cells sorted from blood. This sample's cell subset or site label indicates: CD45RA+CCR7+. The receptors derive from a man between 18 and 35 years old in good health.

This chain joins TRBV18 and TRBJ2-7; 12 nucleotides agree with TRBD1. The CDR3 is made up of 15 amino acids. V dropped 2 bases and J dropped 5; count of bases not matched to a gene: 4. From germline, CDR1 is KGHSH and CDR2 LQKENI. In nucleotides, the CDR3 is TGTGCCAGCTCACCATCAGGGACAGGGGGCGACGAGCAGTACTTC. Its translation is CASSPSGTGGDEQYF.

As regards this clone: Other DNA sequences in the sample encode the same CDR3. This rearrangement joins TRBV27 to TRBJ2-1; 11 bases align to TRBD2. This CDR3 is 15 amino acids long. Germline V gene sequence: CDR1 MNHEY, CDR2 SMNVEV (reference sequence). The V and J ends lost 5 bases and 7 bases, in that order; junction bases with no gene match: 7. CDR3 amino acids: CASSPGTSGGNEQFF. The CDR3 DNA follows: TGTGCCAGCAGTCCCGGGACTAGCGGTGGTAATGAGCAGTTCTTC.